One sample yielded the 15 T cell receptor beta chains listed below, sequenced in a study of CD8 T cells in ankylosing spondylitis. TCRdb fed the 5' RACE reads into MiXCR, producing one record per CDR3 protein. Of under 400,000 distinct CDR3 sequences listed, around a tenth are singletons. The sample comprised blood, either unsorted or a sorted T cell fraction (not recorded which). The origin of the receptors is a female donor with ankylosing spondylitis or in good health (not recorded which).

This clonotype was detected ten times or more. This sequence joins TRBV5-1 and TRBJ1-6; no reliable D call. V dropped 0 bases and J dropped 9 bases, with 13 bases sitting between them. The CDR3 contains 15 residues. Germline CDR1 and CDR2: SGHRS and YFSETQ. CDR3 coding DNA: TGCGCCAGCAGCTTGGGGCACCTCTCCGGTTCACCCCTCCACTTT. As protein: CASSLGHLSGSPLHF.

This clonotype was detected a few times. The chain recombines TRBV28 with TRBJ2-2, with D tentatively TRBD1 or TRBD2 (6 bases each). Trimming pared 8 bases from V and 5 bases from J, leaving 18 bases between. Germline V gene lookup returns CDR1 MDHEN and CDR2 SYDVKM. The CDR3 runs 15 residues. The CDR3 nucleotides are TGTGCCAGCGGACAGACCCCCGGGAGAACCGGGGAGCTGTTTTTT. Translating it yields CASGQTPGRTGELFF.

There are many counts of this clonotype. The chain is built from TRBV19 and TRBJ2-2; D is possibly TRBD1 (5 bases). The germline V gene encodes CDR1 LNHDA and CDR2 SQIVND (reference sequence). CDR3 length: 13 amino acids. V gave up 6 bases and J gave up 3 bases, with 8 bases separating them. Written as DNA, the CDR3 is TGTGCCAGTAGCTTCAGGGACACCGGGGAGCTGTTTTTT. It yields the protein CASSFRDTGELFF.

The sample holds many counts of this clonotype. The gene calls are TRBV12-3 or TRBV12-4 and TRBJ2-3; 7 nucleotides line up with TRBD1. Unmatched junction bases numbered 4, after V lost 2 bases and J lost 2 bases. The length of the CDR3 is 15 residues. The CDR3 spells CASSLTGETTDTQYF. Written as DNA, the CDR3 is TGTGCCAGCAGTTTAACAGGGGAGACCACAGATACGCAGTATTTT.

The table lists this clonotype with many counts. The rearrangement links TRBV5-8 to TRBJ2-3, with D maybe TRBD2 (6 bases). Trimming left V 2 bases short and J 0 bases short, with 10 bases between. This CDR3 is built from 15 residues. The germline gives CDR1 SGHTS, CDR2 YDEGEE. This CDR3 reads CASSFVGGSTDTQYF. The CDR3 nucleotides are TGTGCCAGCAGCTTCGTCGGGGGAAGCACAGATACGCAGTATTTT.

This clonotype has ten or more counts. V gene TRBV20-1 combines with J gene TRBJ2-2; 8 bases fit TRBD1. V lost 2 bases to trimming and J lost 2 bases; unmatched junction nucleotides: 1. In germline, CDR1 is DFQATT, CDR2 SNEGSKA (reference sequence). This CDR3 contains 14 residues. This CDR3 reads CSARQGANTGELFF. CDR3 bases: TGCAGTGCTAGACAGGGGGCCAACACCGGGGAGCTGTTTTTT.

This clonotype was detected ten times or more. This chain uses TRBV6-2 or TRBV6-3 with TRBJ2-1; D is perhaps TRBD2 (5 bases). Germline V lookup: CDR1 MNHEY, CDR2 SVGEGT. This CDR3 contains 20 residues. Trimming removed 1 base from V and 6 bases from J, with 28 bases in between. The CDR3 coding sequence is TGTGCCAGCAGTTACTTCCCCCCTCGGGGTAGTGGGTTGGGTGGCAATGAGCAGTTCTTC. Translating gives CASSYFPPRGSGLGGNEQFF.

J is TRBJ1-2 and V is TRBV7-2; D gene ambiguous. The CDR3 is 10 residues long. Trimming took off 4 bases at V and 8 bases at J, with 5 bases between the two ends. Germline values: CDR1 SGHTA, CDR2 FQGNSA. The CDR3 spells CASSSIGYTF. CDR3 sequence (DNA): TGTGCCAGCAGCTCCATCGGCTACACCTTC.

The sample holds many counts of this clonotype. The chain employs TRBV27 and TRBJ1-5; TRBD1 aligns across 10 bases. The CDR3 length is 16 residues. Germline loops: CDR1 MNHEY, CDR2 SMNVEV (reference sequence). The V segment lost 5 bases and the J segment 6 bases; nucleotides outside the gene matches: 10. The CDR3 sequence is CASSLTGTGATQPQHF. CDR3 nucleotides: TGTGCCAGCAGTCTGACCGGGACAGGGGCAACTCAGCCCCAGCATTTT.

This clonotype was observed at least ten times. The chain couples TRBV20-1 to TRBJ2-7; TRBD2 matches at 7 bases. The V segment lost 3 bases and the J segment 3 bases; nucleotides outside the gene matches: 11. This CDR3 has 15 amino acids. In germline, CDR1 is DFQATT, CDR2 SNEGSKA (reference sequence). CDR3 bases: TGCAGTGCTAGCGGTTTCGGGAGGCCGTTCTACGAGCAGTACTTC. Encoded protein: CSASGFGRPFYEQYF.

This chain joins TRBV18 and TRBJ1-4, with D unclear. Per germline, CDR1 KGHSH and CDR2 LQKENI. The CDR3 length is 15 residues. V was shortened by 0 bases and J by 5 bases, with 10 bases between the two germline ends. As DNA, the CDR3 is TGTGCCAGCTCACCACCGTCCTCCTCGAATGAAAAACTGTTTTTT. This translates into CASSPPSSSNEKLFF.

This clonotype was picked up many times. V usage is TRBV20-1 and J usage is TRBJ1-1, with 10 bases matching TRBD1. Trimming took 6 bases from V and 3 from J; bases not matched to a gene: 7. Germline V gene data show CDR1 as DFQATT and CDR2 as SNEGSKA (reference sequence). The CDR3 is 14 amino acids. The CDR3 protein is CSASRTGGDTEAFF. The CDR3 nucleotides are TGCAGTGCCTCGCGGACAGGGGGGGACACTGAAGCTTTCTTT.

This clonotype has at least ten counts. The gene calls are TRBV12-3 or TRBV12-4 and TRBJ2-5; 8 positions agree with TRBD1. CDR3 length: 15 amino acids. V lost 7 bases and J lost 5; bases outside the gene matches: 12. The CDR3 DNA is TGTGCCAGCACAAATCGCCGGACAGGGATCGAGACCCAGTACTTC. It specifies CASTNRRTGIETQYF.

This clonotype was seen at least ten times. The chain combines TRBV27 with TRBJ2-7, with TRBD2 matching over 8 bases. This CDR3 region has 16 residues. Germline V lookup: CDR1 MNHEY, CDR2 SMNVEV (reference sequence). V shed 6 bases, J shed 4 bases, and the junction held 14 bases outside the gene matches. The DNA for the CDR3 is TGTGCCAGCAGAGGGGTTAGGAGCGGGAGAGGTTACGAGCAGTACTTC. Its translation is CASRGVRSGRGYEQYF.

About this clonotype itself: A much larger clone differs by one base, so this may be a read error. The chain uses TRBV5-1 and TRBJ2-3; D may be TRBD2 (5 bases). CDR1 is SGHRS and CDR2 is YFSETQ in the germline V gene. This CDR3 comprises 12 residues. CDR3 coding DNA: TGCGCCTGCAGCTTAGGAACGGGAACGCAGTATTTT. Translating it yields CACSLGTGTQYF.